Below, 28 T cell receptor beta chains from the same sample are listed, as sequenced in a study of blood T cell repertoires in COVID-19. Repertoires were generated with immunoSEQ multiplex PCR, while TCRdb's copy carries only in-frame clones and drops some. The sample has approximately 330,000 clones, over 80% seen once. The specimen sequenced was peripheral blood. Receptors were obtained from a man aged 25 to 45 with COVID-19, enrolled during active disease.

The chain recombines TRBV28 with TRBJ2-6; D uncertain. The V end lost 1 base, the J end lost 10 bases, and 2 bases lay between the germline ends. The CDR3 runs 11 residues. Germline assignment: CDR1 MDHEN and CDR2 SYDVKM. This CDR3 reads CASSLSNVLTF. The CDR3 DNA reads TGTGCCAGCAGTTTATCAAACGTCCTGACTTTC. The whole variable domain, filled in from reference TRBV28 and TRBJ2-6, reads DVKVTQSSRYLVKRTGEKVFLECVQDMDHENMFWYRQDPGLGLRLIYFSYDVKMKEKGDIPEGYSVSREKKERFSLILESASTNQTSMYLCASSLSNVLTFGAGSRLTVL.

This chain joins TRBV7-2 and TRBJ1-1; 10 nucleotides agree with TRBD1. The CDR3 covers 14 residues. The V and J ends lost 8 bases and 6 bases, in that order; junction bases with no gene match: 9. Germline values: CDR1 SGHTA, CDR2 FQGNSA. CDR3 DNA: TGTGCCAGCTCCCCACCGGACAGGGGGGCTGAAGCTTTCTTT. This codes for CASSPPDRGAEAFF.

The chain carries TRBV4-1 and TRBJ2-7; 11 bases match TRBD2. This CDR3 spans 16 amino acids. Germline trimming cut 4 bases from V and 7 bases from J; bases unmatched to any gene: 12. Germline CDR1 MGHRA, CDR2 YSYEKL. The CDR3 here is CASSPGTSGLVGEQYF. The CDR3 coding sequence is TGCGCCAGCAGCCCGGGGACTAGCGGCCTAGTGGGAGAGCAGTACTTC.

CDR3: CAWTSGSLSNEQFF. The DNA of the CDR3 is TGTGCCTGGACTAGCGGGAGTTTGAGTAATGAGCAGTTCTTC. J is TRBJ2-1 and V is TRBV30; 10 positions match TRBD2. Germline CDR1 reads GTSNPN; CDR2 reads SVGIG (reference sequence). The ends lost 4 bases at V and 7 bases at J; junction bases unmatched: 7. The CDR3 is 14 residues long.

The sample holds a few counts of this clone. The chain is built from TRBV9 and TRBJ2-6; TRBD1 matches 7 bases. The junction had 6 bases not matched to a gene; V was cut back by 0 bases and J by 0 bases. Germline values: CDR1 SGDLS, CDR2 YYNGEE. The length of the CDR3 is 18 residues. CDR3: CASSVGNRGSSGANVLTF. In DNA form, the CDR3 reads TGTGCCAGCAGCGTAGGAAACAGGGGCTCCTCTGGGGCCAACGTCCTGACTTTC.

The rearrangement joins TRBV3-1 (or the pseudogene TRBV3-2) to TRBJ2-3; 9 bases match TRBD2. From germline, CDR1 is LGHDT and CDR2 YNNKEL (reference sequence). V trimming: 5 bases; J trimming: 8 bases; junction bases outside the gene matches: 14. The length of the CDR3 is 16 residues. The CDR3 nucleotides read TGTGCCAGCAGCGTCAATCCGGGACTAGCTATAGTTACGCAGTATTTT. Translating gives CASSVNPGLAIVTQYF.

This rearrangement joins TRBV3-1 (or the pseudogene TRBV3-2) to TRBJ2-7; D may be TRBD2 (6 bases). CDR1 and CDR2 (germline): LGHDT, YNNKEL (reference sequence). The CDR3 consists of 17 residues. V shed 4 bases and J shed 2 bases, with 21 bases lying between them. DNA for the CDR3: TGTGCCAGCAGCCTCTTCTCCGGGGGTCCAATCCCCTACGAGCAGTACTTC. Its protein is CASSLFSGGPIPYEQYF.

The CDR3 protein is CASSEFVTYEQYF. Here the CDR3 DNA reads TGCGCCAGCAGTGAGTTCGTTACCTACGAGCAGTACTTC. J is TRBJ2-7 and V is TRBV10-2; D not certain. Germline CDR1 reads WSHSY; CDR2 reads SAAADI. Trimming pared 1 base from V and 2 bases from J, leaving 6 bases between. This CDR3 region has 13 residues.

The chain is built from TRBV5-6 and TRBJ1-1; D remains unclear. The CDR3 loop spans 13 amino acids. V was cut by 1 base and J by 0 bases, with 4 bases left in between. CDR1 and CDR2 (germline): SGHDT, YYEEEE. Here the CDR3 reads CASSLPMNTEAFF. The DNA for the CDR3 is TGTGCCAGCAGCTTGCCTATGAACACTGAAGCTTTCTTT.

This rearrangement joins TRBV6-2 or TRBV6-3 to TRBJ2-1, with TRBD1 matching over 10 bases. Unmatched junction bases numbered 5, after V lost 5 bases and J lost 4 bases. Germline V gives CDR1 MNHEY, CDR2 SVGEGT. CDR3 length equals 15 residues. The CDR3 is CASSTGTGEYNEQFF. Written as DNA, the CDR3 is TGTGCCAGCAGTACCGGGACAGGGGAATACAATGAGCAGTTCTTC.

The V call is TRBV5-1, the J call TRBJ2-3; D remains ambiguous. Germline V gives CDR1 SGHRS, CDR2 YFSETQ. The CDR3 is 15 residues long. V dropped 0 bases and J dropped 5 bases, with 13 bases sitting between them. CDR3 bases: TGCGCCAGCAGCTTGGGTACTCGAACCCAAGATACGCAGTATTTT. Translating gives CASSLGTRTQDTQYF.

The chain combines TRBV27 with TRBJ1-1, with a tentative D call TRBD1 (6 bases). This CDR3 region has 14 residues. Germline V gene data show CDR1 as MNHEY and CDR2 as SMNVEV (reference sequence). Trimming removed 5 bases at V and 1 base at J, with 11 bases between. As DNA, the CDR3 is TGTGCCAGCAGTAGGGGGGGCTCGAACACTGAAGCTTTCTTT. Protein sequence: CASSRGGSNTEAFF.

This sequence joins TRBV19 and TRBJ1-5; 7 bases match TRBD1. The V and J ends lost 8 bases and 1 base, in that order; junction bases with no gene match: 14. The length of the CDR3 is 17 residues. Per the germline V gene, CDR1 is LNHDA and CDR2 is SQIVND (reference sequence). CDR3 loop: CASRPGQPQESNQPQHF. CDR3 nucleotide sequence: TGTGCCAGTCGACCGGGACAGCCACAAGAGAGCAATCAGCCCCAGCATTTT.

V and J are TRBV4-1 and TRBJ1-5; no clear D. Germline V gene lookup returns CDR1 MGHRA and CDR2 YSYEKL. The length of the CDR3 is 16 residues. Trimming cost V 0 bases and J 6 bases, with 15 bases left between them. CDR3 nucleotide sequence: TGCGCCAGCAGCCAAGATTTTTTCGCGAGTGGTCAGCCCCAGCATTTT. This gives the protein CASSQDFFASGQPQHF.

The CDR3 protein is CAISARHGAQKNNEQFF. The DNA for the CDR3 is TGTGCCATCAGTGCCCGTCATGGGGCGCAGAAGAACAATGAGCAGTTCTTC. The gene calls are TRBV10-3 and TRBJ2-1; a possible D gene is TRBD1 (5 bases). Germline loops: CDR1 ENHRY, CDR2 SYGVKD. The CDR3 runs 17 residues. Trimming removed 4 bases at V and 5 bases at J, with 21 bases between.

This clone was seen a handful of times. V is TRBV9 and J is TRBJ1-3, with no clear D. Germline loops: CDR1 SGDLS, CDR2 YYNGEE. The CDR3 consists of 17 residues. Trimming took 0 bases from V and 0 from J, leaving 13 bases between them. CDR3 nucleotides: TGTGCCAGCAGCGTAGAAGGAAACAGAATCTCTGGAAACACCATATATTTT. Translation: CASSVEGNRISGNTIYF.

V gene TRBV7-2 combines with J gene TRBJ1-1; 7 nucleotides align to TRBD1. The CDR3 sequence is 14 residues long. The ends lost 1 base at V and 1 base at J; junction bases unmatched: 0. CDR1 and CDR2 from the germline V gene are SGHTA and FQGNSA. The CDR3 sequence: CASSLGQGNTEAFF. CDR3 DNA: TGTGCCAGCAGCTTAGGACAGGGGAACACTGAAGCTTTCTTT.

The gene calls are TRBV7-3 and TRBJ2-7; 9 nucleotides agree with TRBD2. This CDR3 is 17 amino acids long. CDR1 SGHTA and CDR2 FQGTGA come from the germline V gene. The J segment lost 4 bases and the V segment lost 1 base, leaving 11 bases of the junction unmatched. The CDR3, as DNA: TGTGCCAGCAGCTTAAGAGGATTCGCGGGAGGGGTTTACGAGCAGTACTTC. Its translation is CASSLRGFAGGVYEQYF. Filled out from reference TRBV7-3 and TRBJ2-7, the complete variable domain reads GAGVSQTPSNKVTEKGKYVELRCDPISGHTALYWYRQSLGQGPEFLIYFQGTGAADDSGLPNDRFFAVRPEGSVSTLKIQRTERGDSAVYLCASSLRGFAGGVYEQYFGPGTRLTVT.

The chain couples TRBV7-3 to TRBJ2-5, with a possible D match to TRBD2 (6 bases). This CDR3 contains 16 residues. CDR1 and CDR2 (germline): SGHTA, FQGTGA. Deletions cut 0 bases from V and 0 bases from J, with 11 bases between. CDR3 region: CASSLTGGGNQETQYF. CDR3 sequence (DNA): TGTGCCAGCAGCTTAACGGGTGGGGGGAACCAAGAGACCCAGTACTTC.

The genes are TRBV3-1 (or the pseudogene TRBV3-2) and TRBJ2-3, with 9 bases lining up with TRBD2. Germline trimming cut 4 bases from V and 3 bases from J; bases unmatched to any gene: 5. The CDR3 is made up of 15 amino acids. The germline V gene encodes CDR1 LGHDT and CDR2 YNNKEL (reference sequence). Here the CDR3 reads CASSPRTSATDTQYF. The DNA for the CDR3 is TGTGCCAGCAGCCCACGGACTAGCGCGACAGATACGCAGTATTTT.

This chain's CDR3 is CATNPGQGASPLHF. CDR3 sequence (DNA): TGTGCCACCAACCCGGGACAGGGGGCTTCACCCCTCCACTTT. The V call is TRBV24-1, the J call TRBJ1-6, with TRBD1 identical over 12 bases. Germline-derived CDR1 and CDR2 are KGHDR and SFDVKD. CDR3 size: 14 residues. Germline trimming cut 8 bases from V and 9 bases from J; bases unmatched to any gene: 4.

The chain couples TRBV28 to TRBJ1-5; no definite D call. Between the trimmed V and J ends, which lost 4 bases and 9 bases, there was a span of 10 bases. The CDR3 has 12 amino acids. Germline CDR1 reads MDHEN; CDR2 reads SYDVKM. DNA of the CDR3: TGTGCCAGCAGTTCCCGCCCGGGGCCCCAGCATTTT. As protein: CASSSRPGPQHF.

V usage is TRBV6-5 and J usage is TRBJ1-1, with TRBD1 matching 8 bases. The CDR3 extends over 12 amino acids. Germline trimming cut 8 bases from V and 6 bases from J; bases unmatched to any gene: 5. Germline V CDR1 and CDR2: MNHEY, SVGAGI. CDR3: CASGQGLAEAFF. In DNA, the CDR3 is TGTGCCAGCGGACAGGGTTTAGCTGAAGCTTTCTTT.

CDR3 region: CASSGTGWGTNEQFF. DNA for the CDR3: TGTGCCAGCAGTGGGACAGGGTGGGGTACGAATGAGCAGTTCTTC. The chain links TRBV2 to TRBJ2-1; TRBD1 matches 8 bases. Germline values: CDR1 SNHLY, CDR2 FYNNEI. J lost 7 bases, V lost 4 bases, and 9 bases had no gene match. The CDR3 is 15 residues long.

The chain recombines TRBV2 with TRBJ2-1; D remains ambiguous. The CDR3 runs to 14 residues. The V gene's germline CDR1 is SNHLY and CDR2 FYNNEI. V was cut by 9 bases and J by 2 bases, with 14 bases left in between. CDR3 sequence: CASAKEITYNEQFF. The CDR3 DNA sequence: TGTGCCAGTGCTAAGGAGATCACCTACAATGAGCAGTTCTTC.

The V and J genes are TRBV24-1 and TRBJ2-5, with 11 bases identical to TRBD1. The germline V gene has CDR1 KGHDR and CDR2 SFDVKD. The CDR3 consists of 17 residues. V gave up 3 bases and J gave up 4 bases; unmatched junction bases: 9. For the CDR3, the DNA is TGTGCCACCAGTGATCCCGGGGGGACAGGGGGTCGAGAGACCCAGTACTTC. Its translation is CATSDPGGTGGRETQYF.

V and J are TRBV7-2 and TRBJ1-2; a weak D match, TRBD1 (5 bases). From germline, CDR1 is SGHTA and CDR2 FQGNSA. Trimming pared 4 bases from V and 4 bases from J, leaving 10 bases between. The CDR3 is 13 amino acids. The CDR3 spells CASSSQGSYGYTF. The DNA for the CDR3 is TGTGCCAGCAGCTCCCAGGGAAGCTATGGCTACACCTTC.

This sequence joins TRBV28 and TRBJ1-4, with D unresolved. CDR3 length equals 14 residues. With 5 bases removed from V and 8 bases from J, the gap between germline ends came to 15 bases. Per germline, CDR1 MDHEN and CDR2 SYDVKM. The DNA for the CDR3 is TGTGCCAGCAGTCCCCGGTCCGGGGAAGAAAAACTGTTTTTT. Encoded protein: CASSPRSGEEKLFF.